The 17 T cell receptor beta chains given below trace back to one sample, sequenced in a study of blood T cell repertoires in COVID-19. This table comes from immunoSEQ multiplex PCR, and its TCRdb copy is limited to in-frame clones, with some not included. This sample carries about 170,000 clones, 84% of them seen once, and the ten largest clones take about 14%. Source material: peripheral blood. Receptor source: a woman between 65 and 79 years old with COVID-19, enrolled during active disease.

The rearrangement joins TRBV6-5 to TRBJ1-1; D is unclear. The CDR3 covers 15 residues. Trimming shortened V by 6 bases and J by 4 bases, and 18 bases separated the two germline ends. Per germline, CDR1 MNHEY and CDR2 SVGAGI. The CDR3 nucleotides read TGTGCCAGCAGCCTCTCAGACGTGAGGCTCACTGAAGCTTTCTTT. It yields the protein CASSLSDVRLTEAFF.

The genes are TRBV30 and TRBJ2-1; TRBD2 matches 8 bases. The trim removed 4 bases at V and 7 bases at J, leaving 18 bases unmatched. Germline CDR1 GTSNPN, CDR2 SVGIG (reference sequence). This CDR3 is 17 amino acids long. The CDR3 sequence: CAWTPPLIAGSKNEQFF. The CDR3 bases are TGTGCCTGGACCCCACCCCTCATAGCGGGGTCAAAGAATGAGCAGTTCTTC. Full variable domain (missing parts from reference TRBV30 and TRBJ2-1): SQTIHQWPATLVQPVGSPLSLECTVEGTSNPNLYWYRQAAGRGLQLLFYSVGIGQISSEVPQNLSASRPQDRQFILSSKKLLLSDSGFYLCAWTPPLIAGSKNEQFFGPGTRLTVL.

The CDR3, as DNA: TGTGCCAGCAGTCGCACTAGCGGGAGCACAGATACGCAGTATTTT. As protein: CASSRTSGSTDTQYF. The rearrangement joins TRBV27 to TRBJ2-3, with TRBD2 identical over 9 bases. Germline CDR1 and CDR2: MNHEY and SMNVEV (reference sequence). V was clipped by 5 bases and J by 0 bases; unmatched bases: 3. This CDR3 spans 15 amino acids.

The chain combines TRBV3-1 (or the pseudogene TRBV3-2) with TRBJ2-1, with 11 bases that match TRBD2. The CDR3 spans 14 residues. Germline CDR1 LGHDT, CDR2 YNNKEL (reference sequence). J lost 5 bases, V lost 7 bases, and 4 bases had no gene match. DNA of the CDR3: TGTGCCAGCAAGACTAGCGGGGCGGACAATGAGCAGTTCTTC. Protein product: CASKTSGADNEQFF.

The chain employs TRBV18 and TRBJ2-5; 7 bases fit TRBD1. Germline assignment: CDR1 KGHSH and CDR2 LQKENI. Trimming took 6 bases from V and 0 from J; bases not matched to a gene: 4. The CDR3 totals 14 residues. The chain's CDR3 is CASSLRGYQETQYF. Here the CDR3 DNA reads TGTGCCAGCTCCCTCAGGGGGTACCAAGAGACCCAGTACTTC.

The chain is built from TRBV11-2 and TRBJ1-1; 9 bases map to TRBD1. The length of the CDR3 is 16 residues. V was clipped by 1 base and J by 2 bases; unmatched bases: 5. The germline gives CDR1 SGHAT, CDR2 FQNNGV. The CDR3 here is CASSLVRTGVNTEAFF. As DNA, the CDR3 is TGTGCCAGCAGCTTAGTCCGGACAGGGGTAAACACTGAAGCTTTCTTT.

This chain connects TRBV19 to TRBJ1-2, with 8 bases identical to TRBD1. Germline CDR1 is LNHDA and CDR2 is SQIVND (reference sequence). CDR3 length: 13 residues. Trimming removed 6 bases from V and 4 bases from J; junction bases left unmatched: 4. As DNA, the CDR3 is TGTGCCAGTAGCCGTGGGACAGGCTATGGCTACACCTTC. Protein sequence: CASSRGTGYGYTF.

The chain has TRBV27 and TRBJ1-5; 7 positions match TRBD1. Germline V lookup: CDR1 MNHEY, CDR2 SMNVEV (reference sequence). V lost 2 bases, J lost 5 bases, and 6 bases stayed unmatched. The CDR3 extends over 15 amino acids. CDR3 sequence (DNA): TGTGCCAGCAGTTTAGGAGGGGGCCACGATCAGCCCCAGCATTTT. Translating it yields CASSLGGGHDQPQHF.

The chain has TRBV3-1 (or the pseudogene TRBV3-2) and TRBJ2-5; perhaps TRBD1 as D (6 bases). CDR1 is LGHDT, CDR2 YNNKEL, per germline (reference sequence). The CDR3 spans 14 residues. V shed 5 bases and J shed 5 bases, with 15 bases lying between them. CDR3 region: CASSFPQGRETQYF. For the CDR3, the DNA is TGTGCCAGCAGCTTTCCACAGGGTCGGGAGACCCAGTACTTC.

This clone was detected once. The chain combines TRBV7-8 with TRBJ2-3; perhaps TRBD1 as D (6 bases). The V gene lost 4 bases and the J gene lost 2 bases, with 19 bases spanning the gap. Germline lookup yields CDR1 SGHVS and CDR2 FQNEAQ. The CDR3 sequence is 17 residues long. The CDR3 DNA follows: TGTGCCAGCAGCTCCAGAATCACAGGGCCACCCACAGATACGCAGTATTTT. Encoded protein: CASSSRITGPPTDTQYF.

V and J are TRBV7-9 and TRBJ1-6; possible D gene TRBD1, 5 bases. Germline lookup yields CDR1 SEHNR and CDR2 FQNEAQ (reference sequence). CDR3 length: 16 amino acids. Deletions cut 0 bases from V and 7 bases from J, with 13 bases between. The CDR3 nucleotides are TGTGCCAGCAGCTTAGCAGGAAGGGGACTCAATTCACCCCTCCACTTT. Translation gives CASSLAGRGLNSPLHF.

J is TRBJ1-1 and V is TRBV5-1; D is ambiguous. This CDR3 is 13 amino acids long. V shed 0 bases and J shed 10 bases, with 13 bases lying between them. Looked up from germline, CDR1 is SGHRS and CDR2 is YFSETQ. CDR3 sequence: CASSLDGVSLAFF. CDR3 DNA sequence: TGCGCCAGCAGCTTGGACGGGGTCAGTTTAGCTTTCTTT.

The genes are TRBV2 and TRBJ1-1, with a tentative D call TRBD1 (5 bases). Germline lookup yields CDR1 SNHLY and CDR2 FYNNEI. V lost 8 bases, J lost 1 base, and 8 bases lay in between. There are 12 residues in the CDR3. CDR3 region: CASLTENTEAFF. The CDR3 nucleotides are TGTGCCAGCCTGACAGAGAACACTGAAGCTTTCTTT.

This chain connects TRBV12-3 or TRBV12-4 to TRBJ1-3; tentatively, D is TRBD1 (6 bases). This CDR3 spans 13 amino acids. V lost 6 bases and J 4 bases, leaving 10 bases between the germline ends. Here the CDR3 reads CASSGGAGNTIYF. The CDR3 bases are TGTGCCAGCAGCGGGGGGGCAGGAAACACCATATATTTT.

The rearrangement links TRBV6-5 to TRBJ1-1; no clear D gene. The CDR3 is 11 amino acids. Trimming shortened V by 7 bases and J by 6 bases, and 9 bases separated the two germline ends. Germline values: CDR1 MNHEY, CDR2 SVGAGI. The CDR3 here is CASIRQAEAFF. The CDR3 nucleotides read TGTGCCAGCATCCGACAAGCTGAAGCTTTCTTT.

The V gene is TRBV6-5, the J gene TRBJ2-5; D gene uncertain. Per the germline V gene, CDR1 is MNHEY and CDR2 is SVGAGI. V was pared by 0 bases and J by 4 bases, with 12 bases between. The CDR3 consists of 15 residues. In DNA, the CDR3 is TGTGCCAGCAGTTACTCGATTTATCAGGCAGAGACCCAGTACTTC. This sequence encodes CASSYSIYQAETQYF.

This clone was observed a few times. V usage is TRBV4-1 and J usage is TRBJ1-3; TRBD1 might be the D (5 bases). Trimming took off 0 bases at V and 5 bases at J, with 14 bases between the two ends. CDR1 is MGHRA, CDR2 YSYEKL, per germline. The CDR3 sequence is 16 residues long. The CDR3 DNA follows: TGCGCCAGCAGCCAAGATCTACGGGGCGGGAGAAACACCATATATTTT. This codes for CASSQDLRGGRNTIYF.